This TCR beta chain was captured in a study of beta chain features in type 1 diabetes. Regarding this clone: Its antigen is as yet unknown.

Every donor provided one heparinised blood draw, which averaged around 110 mL. Populations obtained by sorting all exceeded 95% purity. Notes on the study in general: In every one of the four CD4+ subsets, TCRB CDR3s were moderately but significantly shorter in Type 1 diabetes patients. Lower insertion and higher deletion counts appeared at VDJ junctions in type 1 diabetes patients. Shorter templates may be favored by PCR, equally so in patients and controls.

The entirety of the isolated RNA underwent reverse transcription, so expressed TCRB transcripts were sequenced. Libraries were prepared by immunoSEQ multiplex PCR; TCRdb keeps only in-frame clonotypes and omits some of them. The sample contains more than 95,000 clones, 25% to 35% of which appear only once. The germline V gene encodes CDR1 WNHNN and CDR2 SYGVQD (reference sequence). V was clipped by 8 bases and J by 5 bases, with 12 bases between them. This CDR3 is 13 amino acids long. This sequence was found in a woman younger than 30 with type 1 diabetes. Sequencing used central memory CD4+ T cells from blood. This sequence joins TRBV10-1 and TRBJ2-2; D possibly corresponds to TRBD2 (7 bases). The CDR3 DNA reads TGCGCCAGCTCGAGGGGGGGGACCGGGGAGCTGTTTTTT. The encoded protein is CASSRGGTGELFF.